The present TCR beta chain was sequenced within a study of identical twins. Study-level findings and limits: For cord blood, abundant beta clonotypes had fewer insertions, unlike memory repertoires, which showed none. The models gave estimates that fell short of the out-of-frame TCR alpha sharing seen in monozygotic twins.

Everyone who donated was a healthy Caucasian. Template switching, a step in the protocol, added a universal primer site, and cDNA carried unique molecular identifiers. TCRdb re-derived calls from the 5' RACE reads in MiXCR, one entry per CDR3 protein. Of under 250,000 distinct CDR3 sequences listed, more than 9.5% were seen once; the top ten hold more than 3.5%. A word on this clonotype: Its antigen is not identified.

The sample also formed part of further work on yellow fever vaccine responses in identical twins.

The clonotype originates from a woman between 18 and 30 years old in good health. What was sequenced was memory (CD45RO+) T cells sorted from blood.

CDR3 nucleotides: TGCAGTGCTACCGGACTAGCGGGGGGGTCTCGAACAGATACGCAGTATTTT. As protein: CSATGLAGGSRTDTQYF. The chain employs TRBV20-1 and TRBJ2-3; 15 bases fit TRBD2. The junction had 8 bases not matched to a gene; V was cut back by 4 bases and J by 3 bases. The CDR3 has 17 residues. Germline V gene sequence: CDR1 DFQATT, CDR2 SNEGSKA (reference sequence).